The entry below describes one T cell receptor (beta chain). The sample belongs to a study of blood T cell repertoires in COVID-19. Study-level background: Researchers got acute and convalescent COVID-19 samples from the United States, Italy and Spain. PBMCs, B-cell-depleted T cells, or T cells provided the cDNA or gDNA that made up the material.

Using immunoSEQ multiplex PCR, the repertoire was profiled, and TCRdb retains in-frame clones only, with some absent. The sample includes over 200,000 clones, about 90% of them seen just once. Seattle's cohort entered during active infection and was followed longitudinally. Germline lookup yields CDR1 SGHDN and CDR2 FVKESK. The CDR3 consists of 15 residues. Trimming left V 2 bases short and J 3 bases short, with 13 bases between. Sequencing was done on a sample of peripheral blood. The chain carries TRBV14 and TRBJ1-1; D unclear. This receptor was identified in a man between 60 and 70 years old with COVID-19, enrolled during active disease. The CDR3 reads CASSQQEGMYTEAFF. CDR3 DNA sequence: TGTGCCAGCAGCCAACAGGAGGGTATGTACACTGAAGCTTTCTTT. The full variable domain, rest sourced from reference TRBV14 and TRBJ1-1, is EAGVTQFPSHSVIEKGQTVTLRCDPISGHDNLYWYRRVMGKEIKFLLHFVKESKQDESGMPNNRFLAERTGGTYSTLKVQPAELEDSGVYFCASSQQEGMYTEAFFGQGTRLTVV.